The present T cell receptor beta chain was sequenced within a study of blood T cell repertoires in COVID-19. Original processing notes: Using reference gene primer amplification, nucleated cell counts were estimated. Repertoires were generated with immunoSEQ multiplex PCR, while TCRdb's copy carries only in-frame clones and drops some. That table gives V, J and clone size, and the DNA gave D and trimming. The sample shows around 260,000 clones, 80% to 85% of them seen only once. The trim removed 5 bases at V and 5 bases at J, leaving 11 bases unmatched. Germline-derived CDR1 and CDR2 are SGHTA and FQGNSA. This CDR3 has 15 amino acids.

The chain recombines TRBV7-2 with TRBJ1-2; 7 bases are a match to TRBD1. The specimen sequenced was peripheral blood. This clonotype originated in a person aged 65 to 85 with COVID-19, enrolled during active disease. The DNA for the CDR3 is TGTGCCAGCAGCGCGAGTAGGGGGCTGGGGTATGGCTACACCTTC. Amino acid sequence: CASSASRGLGYGYTF.